This is a list of T cell receptor beta chains from one sample in a study of cytomegalovirus exposure and HLA in healthy donors. The repertoire was sequenced with immunoSEQ multiplex PCR; TCRdb's copy has only in-frame clones and lacks some. Of around 30,000 clones in the sample, less than 55% were seen once. The sequenced material came from PBMCs. These receptors all come from a woman between 50 and 59 years old in good health and CMV-seronegative. Each CDR3 is given with its conserved first and last residue. The D gene is left open where the match is weak. Clone sizes are given selectively: once, few, many, or a class where the clone is expanded.

D gene: NA
J gene: TRBJ1-4
clone size: NA
V gene: TRBV6-5
CDR3 protein: CASTGHATNEKLFF
CDR3 DNA: TGTGCCAGCACCGGACACGCAACTAATGAAAAACTGTTTTTT

D gene: NA
J gene: TRBJ1-2
clone size: NA
V gene: TRBV2
CDR3 protein: CASSEVMTGPYGYTF
CDR3 DNA: TGTGCCAGCAGTGAAGTAATGACAGGCCCCTATGGCTACACCTTC

D gene: NA
J gene: TRBJ2-7
clone size: NA
V gene: TRBV7-9
CDR3 protein: CASSLSGRVSTSEQYF
CDR3 DNA: TGTGCCAGCAGCTTAAGCGGCAGGGTATCGACTAGCGAGCAGTACTTC

D gene: NA
J gene: TRBJ2-7
clone size: few
V gene: TRBV19
CDR3 protein: CASSTGRTIWNEQYF
CDR3 DNA: TGTGCCAGTAGTACGGGGAGGACCATCTGGAACGAGCAGTACTTC

D gene: TRBD1
J gene: TRBJ2-7
clone size: NA
V gene: TRBV9
CDR3 protein: CASTPGQGSYEQYF
CDR3 DNA: TGTGCCAGCACCCCGGGACAGGGTTCCTACGAGCAGTACTTC

D gene: TRBD1
J gene: TRBJ2-5
clone size: NA
V gene: TRBV6-5
CDR3 protein: CASSYSDREETQYF
CDR3 DNA: TGTGCCAGCAGTTACTCGGACAGGGAAGAGACCCAGTACTTC

D gene: TRBD1
J gene: TRBJ1-5
clone size: NA
V gene: TRBV7-2
CDR3 protein: CASSWTGNQPQHF
CDR3 DNA: TGTGCCAGCAGCTGGACAGGGAATCAGCCCCAGCATTTT

D gene: NA
J gene: TRBJ1-1
clone size: NA
V gene: TRBV6-5
CDR3 protein: CASSPAGRNTEAFF
CDR3 DNA: TGTGCCAGCAGTCCCGCTGGGAGGAACACTGAAGCTTTCTTT

D gene: NA
J gene: TRBJ1-2
clone size: NA
V gene: TRBV2
CDR3 protein: CASSGRGGAGYGYTF
CDR3 DNA: TGTGCCAGCAGTGGTCGCGGGGGGGCAGGCTATGGCTACACCTTC

D gene: NA
J gene: TRBJ2-4
clone size: NA
V gene: TRBV7-9
CDR3 protein: CASSPPSTGGAKNIQYF
CDR3 DNA: TGTGCCAGCAGCCCCCCTTCGACAGGCGGGGCCAAAAACATTCAGTACTTC

D gene: NA
J gene: TRBJ2-7
clone size: NA
V gene: TRBV4-2
CDR3 protein: CASSSSGLAIDTYEQYF
CDR3 DNA: TGTGCCAGCAGCTCCTCCGGGCTAGCTATCGATACCTACGAGCAGTACTTC

D gene: TRBD1
J gene: TRBJ1-4
clone size: NA
V gene: TRBV18
CDR3 protein: CASSPSSTGTNEKLFF
CDR3 DNA: TGTGCCAGCTCACCATCATCGACAGGGACCAATGAAAAACTGTTTTTT

D gene: NA
J gene: TRBJ2-5
clone size: NA
V gene: TRBV7-9
CDR3 protein: CASSLLLTEETQYF
CDR3 DNA: TGTGCCAGCAGCTTATTACTAACGGAAGAGACCCAGTACTTC

D gene: TRBD2
J gene: TRBJ2-7
clone size: few
V gene: TRBV2
CDR3 protein: CASAGTSAAYEQYF
CDR3 DNA: TGTGCCAGCGCCGGGACTAGCGCCGCCTACGAGCAGTACTTC

D gene: NA
J gene: TRBJ2-1
clone size: NA
V gene: TRBV2
CDR3 protein: CASTSVTDNEQFF
CDR3 DNA: TGTGCCAGCACAAGCGTCACTGACAATGAGCAGTTCTTC

D gene: NA
J gene: TRBJ2-7
clone size: NA
V gene: TRBV7-2
CDR3 protein: CASTLGPGVSYEQYF
CDR3 DNA: TGTGCCAGCACCCTAGGACCGGGAGTCTCCTACGAGCAGTACTTC

D gene: NA
J gene: TRBJ1-1
clone size: NA
V gene: TRBV28
CDR3 protein: CASSSRTAEAFF
CDR3 DNA: TGTGCCAGCAGTTCCAGGACAGCGGAAGCTTTCTTT

D gene: TRBD2
J gene: TRBJ2-7
clone size: NA
V gene: TRBV2
CDR3 protein: CASSDVSGGAYEQYF
CDR3 DNA: TGTGCCAGCAGTGATGTTAGCGGGGGGGCGTACGAGCAGTACTTC

D gene: TRBD1
J gene: TRBJ1-1
clone size: NA
V gene: TRBV10-2
CDR3 protein: CASREGQFPNTEAFF
CDR3 DNA: TGCGCCAGCAGGGAGGGACAGTTCCCGAACACTGAAGCTTTCTTT

D gene: TRBD2
J gene: TRBJ2-7
clone size: NA
V gene: TRBV2
CDR3 protein: CASSEAVAGPRSYEQYF
CDR3 DNA: TGTGCCAGCAGTGAAGCGGTAGCGGGGCCTAGGTCCTACGAGCAGTACTTC

D gene: NA
J gene: TRBJ1-1
clone size: NA
V gene: TRBV7-2
CDR3 protein: CASSLGGGGTEAFF
CDR3 DNA: TGTGCCAGCAGCTTGGGAGGGGGTGGCACTGAAGCTTTCTTT

D gene: NA
J gene: TRBJ1-5
clone size: few
V gene: TRBV7-3
CDR3 protein: CASSSTRNQPQHF
CDR3 DNA: TGTGCCAGCAGCTCCACCCGGAATCAGCCCCAGCATTTT

D gene: TRBD2
J gene: TRBJ2-7
clone size: few
V gene: TRBV9
CDR3 protein: CASSQVSGGEQYF
CDR3 DNA: TGTGCCAGCAGCCAAGTCAGCGGGGGCGAGCAGTACTTC

D gene: TRBD1
J gene: TRBJ2-4
clone size: NA
V gene: TRBV10-2
CDR3 protein: CASTKTGGNIQYF
CDR3 DNA: TGCGCCAGCACAAAGACAGGGGGAAACATTCAGTACTTC

D gene: TRBD2
J gene: TRBJ2-7
clone size: NA
V gene: TRBV25-1
CDR3 protein: CASRAPGGAGQYF
CDR3 DNA: TGTGCCAGCAGGGCCCCCGGGGGGGCGGGGCAGTACTTC

D gene: NA
J gene: TRBJ1-5
clone size: NA
V gene: TRBV7-2
CDR3 protein: CASSLVTTGNQPQHF
CDR3 DNA: TGTGCCAGCAGCTTAGTAACCACAGGGAATCAGCCCCAGCATTTT

D gene: NA
J gene: TRBJ2-2
clone size: few
V gene: TRBV21-1
CDR3 protein: CASSKADRGTGELFF
CDR3 DNA: TGTGCCAGCAGCAAAGCGGACAGGGGGACCGGGGAGCTGTTTTTT

D gene: NA
J gene: TRBJ1-2
clone size: NA
V gene: TRBV6-5
CDR3 protein: CASSYSQGNLYGYTF
CDR3 DNA: TGTGCCAGCAGTTACTCGCAGGGGAACCTCTATGGCTACACCTTC

D gene: TRBD2
J gene: TRBJ2-2
clone size: few
V gene: TRBV5-5
CDR3 protein: CASSLGRLAGTGELFF
CDR3 DNA: TGTGCCAGCAGCTTGGGGCGGCTAGCGGGAACCGGGGAGCTGTTTTTT

D gene: NA
J gene: TRBJ2-3
clone size: few
V gene: TRBV7-6
CDR3 protein: CASSFWRTDTQYF
CDR3 DNA: TGTGCCAGCAGCTTCTGGAGAACAGATACGCAGTATTTT

D gene: TRBD1
J gene: TRBJ2-1
clone size: few
V gene: TRBV27
CDR3 protein: CASSFLDRETYNEQFF
CDR3 DNA: TGTGCCAGCAGTTTTCTAGACAGGGAGACCTACAATGAGCAGTTCTTC

D gene: TRBD2
J gene: TRBJ2-4
clone size: NA
V gene: TRBV19
CDR3 protein: CASSIDGGITQLAKNIQYF
CDR3 DNA: TGTGCCAGTAGTATAGACGGGGGGATCACCCAATTAGCCAAAAACATTCAGTACTTC

D gene: TRBD1
J gene: TRBJ2-7
clone size: NA
V gene: TRBV6-1
CDR3 protein: CASSDQDRGVYEQYF
CDR3 DNA: TGTGCCAGCAGTGACCAGGACAGGGGCGTATACGAGCAGTACTTC

D gene: NA
J gene: TRBJ2-2
clone size: few
V gene: TRBV27
CDR3 protein: CASSLEAGVRPGELFF
CDR3 DNA: TGTGCCAGCAGTTTGGAGGCAGGGGTTCGCCCCGGGGAGCTGTTTTTT

D gene: NA
J gene: TRBJ2-5
clone size: NA
V gene: TRBV18
CDR3 protein: CASSPPASGETQYF
CDR3 DNA: TGTGCCAGCTCACCACCGGCATCAGGGGAGACCCAGTACTTC

D gene: TRBD1
J gene: TRBJ2-1
clone size: NA
V gene: TRBV6-6
CDR3 protein: CASSQGQSSYNEQFF
CDR3 DNA: TGTGCCAGCAGTCAGGGACAGAGCTCCTACAATGAGCAGTTCTTC

D gene: TRBD1
J gene: TRBJ2-2
clone size: few
V gene: TRBV6-5
CDR3 protein: CASSYSGTGSGELFF
CDR3 DNA: TGTGCCAGCAGTTACTCCGGGACAGGGTCCGGGGAGCTGTTTTTT

D gene: TRBD1
J gene: TRBJ1-2
clone size: NA
V gene: TRBV7-9
CDR3 protein: CSSSPGQASLYGYTF
CDR3 DNA: TGTTCCAGCAGCCCAGGACAGGCCTCCCTCTATGGCTACACCTTC

D gene: NA
J gene: TRBJ1-6
clone size: NA
V gene: TRBV10-2
CDR3 protein: CASSESEGAGVEPLHF
CDR3 DNA: TGCGCCAGCAGTGAGTCTGAAGGGGCGGGGGTGGAGCCCCTCCACTTT

D gene: NA
J gene: TRBJ1-2
clone size: NA
V gene: TRBV6-5
CDR3 protein: CASSYSGSGGDGYTF
CDR3 DNA: TGTGCCAGCAGTTACTCGGGGTCGGGGGGCGATGGCTACACCTTC

D gene: TRBD2
J gene: TRBJ2-3
clone size: few
V gene: TRBV7-9
CDR3 protein: CASSLRGGSTDTQYF
CDR3 DNA: TGTGCCAGCAGCTTACGCGGGGGGAGCACAGATACGCAGTATTTT

D gene: NA
J gene: TRBJ2-3
clone size: few
V gene: TRBV5-1
CDR3 protein: CASSLSGSTDTQYF
CDR3 DNA: TGCGCCAGCAGCTTGAGCGGGAGCACAGATACGCAGTATTTT

D gene: TRBD2
J gene: TRBJ2-3
clone size: few
V gene: TRBV5-1
CDR3 protein: CASSTGLAASTDTQYF
CDR3 DNA: TGCGCCAGCAGCACGGGACTAGCGGCTAGCACAGATACGCAGTATTTT

D gene: TRBD1
J gene: TRBJ1-4
clone size: few
V gene: TRBV6-5
CDR3 protein: CASRSGTGGEKLFF
CDR3 DNA: TGTGCCAGCAGGTCCGGGACAGGAGGGGAAAAACTGTTTTTT